This T cell receptor (beta chain) comes out of a study of cytomegalovirus exposure and HLA in healthy donors. Notes on the study in general: Researchers reported in a later analysis that a missense DCLRE1C variant was tied to TCR beta V- and J-gene trimming.

Germline loops: CDR1 MNHEY, CDR2 SVGAGI. The V and J ends lost 6 bases and 0 bases respectively, with 8 bases between them. This CDR3 region has 13 residues. With 60 Vbeta and 13 Jbeta primers, the PCR was carried out. TCRdb's copy holds only in-frame clones and misses some; the assay was immunoSEQ multiplex PCR. The sample has some 150,000 clones, roughly three quarters seen once. About this clone itself: No antigen is known for it.

Sequenced sample: PBMCs. The chain employs TRBV6-5 and TRBJ1-1; no firm D call. This receptor was taken from a man aged 18 to 35 in good health and CMV-seronegative. CDR3 coding DNA: TGTGCCAGCAGGGAGGGTATGAACACTGAAGCTTTCTTT. This translates into CASREGMNTEAFF.